One sample yielded the 30 T cell receptor beta chains listed below, sequenced in a study of blood T cell repertoires in COVID-19. Using immunoSEQ multiplex PCR, the repertoire was profiled, and TCRdb retains in-frame clones only, with some absent. The data contain 450,000 to 500,000 clones, approximately 86% of them singletons. Sequenced sample: PBMCs or T cells enriched from blood (not recorded which). Receptors were obtained from a woman aged 55-69 years who had recovered from COVID-19.

The V call is TRBV20-1, the J call TRBJ2-2; D ambiguous. There are 14 residues in the CDR3. The germline V gene has CDR1 DFQATT and CDR2 SNEGSKA (reference sequence). V lost 3 bases, J lost 0 bases, and 8 bases lay in between. CDR3 loop: CSASSQSNTGELFF. The CDR3 bases are TGCAGTGCTAGTTCCCAGTCGAACACCGGGGAGCTGTTTTTT.

The genes are TRBV4-1 and TRBJ2-1, with D maybe TRBD2 (6 bases). This CDR3 is built from 16 residues. Germline assignment: CDR1 MGHRA and CDR2 YSYEKL. The V and J ends lost 1 base and 2 bases respectively, with 12 bases between them. The CDR3 coding sequence is TGCGCCAGCAGCCAAGTTCGGGCGGGAACCTACAATGAGCAGTTCTTC. It codes for CASSQVRAGTYNEQFF.

This rearrangement joins TRBV12-5 to TRBJ2-7; no clear D. The CDR3 has 12 amino acids. Germline-derived CDR1 and CDR2 are LGHNT and FRNRAP. V lost 4 bases to trimming and J lost 4 bases, with 8 bases between them. The CDR3 loop is CASGWHLYEQYF. DNA of the CDR3: TGTGCTAGTGGTTGGCATTTATACGAGCAGTACTTC. Supplemented by reference TRBV12-5 and TRBJ2-7, the full variable domain reads DARVTQTPRHKVTEMGQEVTMRCQPILGHNTVFWYRQTMMQGLELLAYFRNRAPLDDSGMPKDRFSAEMPDATLATLKIQPSEPRDSAVYFCASGWHLYEQYFGPGTRLTVT.

The genes are TRBV5-1 and TRBJ1-4; no clear D gene. The germline CDR1 and CDR2 sequences are SGHRS and YFSETQ. Trimming pared 4 bases from V and 7 bases from J, leaving 20 bases between. CDR3 length: 16 amino acids. The CDR3 sequence is CASSRIRADYGEKLFF. The DNA for the CDR3 is TGCGCCAGCAGCAGGATCCGGGCCGACTACGGTGAAAAACTGTTTTTT. The full variable domain, with the rest looked up from reference TRBV5-1 and TRBJ1-4, is KAGVTQTPRYLIKTRGQQVTLSCSPISGHRSVSWYQQTPGQGLQFLFEYFSETQRNKGNFPGRFSGRQFSNSRSEMNVSTLELGDSALYLCASSRIRADYGEKLFFGSGTQLSVL.

This clone was counted a few times. The V call is TRBV19, the J call TRBJ1-3, with no clear D. This CDR3 is 15 amino acids long. CDR1 and CDR2 (germline): LNHDA, SQIVND (reference sequence). The V end lost 6 bases, the J end lost 0 bases, and 12 bases lay between the germline ends. CDR3 DNA: TGTGCCAGTAGCCCTTTTCAGGTCTCTGGAAACACCATATATTTT. This codes for CASSPFQVSGNTIYF.

The chain combines TRBV5-5 with TRBJ1-6, with D perhaps TRBD1 (5 bases). Trimming cost V 2 bases and J 9 bases, with 12 bases left between them. The CDR3 spans 14 residues. CDR1 and CDR2 (germline): SGHKS, YYEKEE (reference sequence). This chain's CDR3 is CASSFQGPGSPLHF. The CDR3 coding sequence is TGTGCCAGCAGCTTTCAGGGTCCGGGTTCACCCCTCCACTTT.

The chain's CDR3 is CASSRDYNEQFF. The CDR3 DNA follows: TGTGCCAGCAGCCGGGACTACAATGAGCAGTTCTTC. The chain joins TRBV5-6 to TRBJ2-1; D possibly corresponds to TRBD2 (5 bases). V lost 4 bases to trimming and J lost 3 bases, with 5 bases between them. The CDR3 has 12 residues. The germline gives CDR1 SGHDT, CDR2 YYEEEE.

The chain joins TRBV5-1 to TRBJ2-3, with D perhaps matching TRBD1 (5 bases). The V and J ends lost 0 bases and 2 bases respectively, with 13 bases between them. Germline loops: CDR1 SGHRS, CDR2 YFSETQ. The CDR3 length is 16 residues. The CDR3 sequence: CASSLGQGGVTDTQYF. The CDR3 DNA reads TGCGCCAGCAGCTTGGGGCAGGGCGGCGTCACAGATACGCAGTATTTT.

J is TRBJ2-1 and V is TRBV7-2, with TRBD2 matching over 14 bases. From germline, CDR1 is SGHTA and CDR2 FQGNSA. Trimming took 4 bases from V and 0 from J; bases not matched to a gene: 8. The CDR3 sequence is 19 residues long. The CDR3 loop is CASSSRLAGGPTSYNEQFF. CDR3 bases: TGTGCCAGCAGCTCTAGACTAGCGGGGGGGCCCACCTCCTACAATGAGCAGTTCTTC.

The rearrangement links TRBV19 to TRBJ1-3, with D maybe TRBD1 (5 bases). V shed 7 bases and J shed 4 bases, with 17 bases lying between them. The CDR3 extends over 15 amino acids. Germline assignment: CDR1 LNHDA and CDR2 SQIVND (reference sequence). DNA for the CDR3: TGTGCCAGTAATATCGGGGCGCGGGGAGGAAACACCATATATTTT. Its protein product is CASNIGARGGNTIYF.

The V call is TRBV5-1, the J call TRBJ1-4, with a weak D call TRBD1 (5 bases). The germline V gene has CDR1 SGHRS and CDR2 YFSETQ. Trimming took off 4 bases at V and 1 base at J, with 8 bases between the two ends. The CDR3 is made up of 14 amino acids. The DNA for the CDR3 is TGCGCCAGCAGCGGGCAGGGAACTAATGAAAAACTGTTTTTT. This encodes CASSGQGTNEKLFF.

The CDR3 loop reads CASSEARTSGGVDEQFF. For the CDR3, the DNA is TGTGCCAGCAGTGAAGCCCGGACTAGCGGGGGGGTGGATGAGCAGTTCTTC. V and J are TRBV6-1 and TRBJ2-1; 15 bases are a match to TRBD2. This CDR3 has 17 amino acids. Germline loops: CDR1 MNHNS, CDR2 SASEGT. Losses at the gene ends were 0 bases for V and 8 bases for J; bases not matched to a gene: 5.

The rearrangement links TRBV10-2 to TRBJ2-2; TRBD1 matches 9 bases. The germline CDR1 and CDR2 sequences are WSHSY and SAAADI. CDR3 length: 15 amino acids. Trimming at V came to 6 bases and at J to 6 bases, leaving 8 bases not matched to a gene. This chain's CDR3 is CASRRDREGAGELFF. CDR3 sequence (DNA): TGCGCCAGCAGGAGGGACAGGGAAGGGGCCGGGGAGCTGTTTTTT.

This clone has just one count. J is TRBJ2-2 and V is TRBV6-1; D is uncertain. This CDR3 is built from 15 residues. Germline CDR1 MNHNS, CDR2 SASEGT. Trimming cost V 0 bases and J 7 bases, with 12 bases left between them. The CDR3 sequence is CASSEAPARSGELFF. CDR3 in DNA: TGTGCCAGCAGTGAAGCGCCGGCACGGAGCGGGGAGCTGTTTTTT.

V gene TRBV6-5 combines with J gene TRBJ1-2, with a tentative D call TRBD1 (5 bases). Per germline, CDR1 MNHEY and CDR2 SVGAGI. This CDR3 is 14 amino acids long. With 5 bases removed from V and 5 bases from J, the gap between germline ends came to 15 bases. The CDR3 DNA reads as TGTGCCAGCAGTCGGGCGGGGGACCAGTATGGCTACACCTTC. This gives the protein CASSRAGDQYGYTF.

J is TRBJ2-7 and V is TRBV11-2; D unresolved. The CDR3 is 16 amino acids. Germline CDR1 reads SGHAT; CDR2 reads FQNNGV. Trimming stripped 5 bases from V and 0 bases from J, with 17 bases between. This CDR3 reads CASSPRQEKSSYEQYF. In nucleotides, the CDR3 is TGTGCCAGCAGCCCGAGACAAGAAAAGAGCTCCTACGAGCAGTACTTC.

The rearrangement joins TRBV6-5 to TRBJ2-5; 7 bases match TRBD1. The V gene end was trimmed by 4 bases and the J gene end by 2 bases; junction bases not matched to a gene: 1. Germline CDR1 and CDR2: MNHEY and SVGAGI. This CDR3 spans 13 amino acids. The CDR3 is CASSSGQQETQYF. The CDR3 DNA follows: TGTGCCAGCAGTTCGGGACAGCAAGAGACCCAGTACTTC.

This clone was detected only a few times. The chain combines TRBV10-3 with TRBJ1-5; D call uncertain. V lost 3 bases and J 5 bases, leaving 17 bases between the germline ends. This CDR3 has 16 amino acids. Germline CDR1 reads ENHRY; CDR2 reads SYGVKD. The CDR3 spells CAISDPESPVDQPQHF. The CDR3 DNA sequence: TGTGCCATCAGTGACCCCGAATCCCCGGTCGATCAGCCCCAGCATTTT.

The CDR3 is CASSLDLPGEQFF. For the CDR3, the DNA is TGTGCCAGCAGCTTAGATCTACCGGGGGAGCAGTTCTTC. The chain carries TRBV11-3 and TRBJ2-1; TRBD2 is a possible D gene (5 bases). The V end lost 0 bases, the J end lost 10 bases, and 10 bases lay between the germline ends. Germline lookup yields CDR1 SGHNT and CDR2 YENEEA. This CDR3 comprises 13 residues.

V and J are TRBV7-8 and TRBJ2-7; TRBD2 matches at 10 bases. The germline CDR1 and CDR2 sequences are SGHVS and FQNEAQ. V was clipped by 0 bases and J by 1 base; unmatched bases: 0. The CDR3 runs to 15 residues. CDR3 region: CASSLASGGSYEQYF. Written as DNA, the CDR3 is TGTGCCAGCAGCTTAGCTAGCGGGGGGTCCTACGAGCAGTACTTC.

The table lists this clone with a few counts. V is TRBV24-1 and J is TRBJ1-2; TRBD1 agrees at 7 bases. CDR3 length equals 14 residues. The germline gives CDR1 KGHDR, CDR2 SFDVKD. The trim removed 9 bases at V and 4 bases at J, leaving 10 bases unmatched. The chain's CDR3 is CATRPTGMIYGYTF. The CDR3, as DNA: TGTGCCACCCGCCCGACAGGGATGATCTATGGCTACACCTTC.

V gene TRBV5-1 combines with J gene TRBJ1-1; the match to TRBD1 covers 7 bases. In germline, CDR1 is SGHRS, CDR2 YFSETQ. This CDR3 spans 13 amino acids. V shed 4 bases, J shed 10 bases, and the junction held 10 bases outside the gene matches. In DNA form, the CDR3 reads TGCGCCAGCAGCACTTATGAGGGGGCAGGAGCTTTCTTT. This encodes CASSTYEGAGAFF.

This chain connects TRBV7-9 to TRBJ2-2; tentative D call: TRBD1 (6 bases). V was clipped by 6 bases and J by 4 bases, with 18 bases between them. The CDR3 loop spans 16 amino acids. Germline lookup yields CDR1 SEHNR and CDR2 FQNEAQ (reference sequence). The CDR3 DNA reads TGTGCCAGCAGTTCGGTAGGGGGACATTTCACCGGGGAGCTGTTTTTT. Its translation: CASSSVGGHFTGELFF.

V usage is TRBV3-1 (or the pseudogene TRBV3-2) and J usage is TRBJ1-5; D call uncertain. Trimming removed 1 base at V and 7 bases at J, with 8 bases between. This CDR3 region has 13 residues. CDR1 is LGHDT and CDR2 is YNNKEL in the germline V gene (reference sequence). CDR3 loop: CASSQVSSQPQHF. CDR3 coding DNA: TGTGCCAGCAGCCAAGTCTCTTCGCAGCCCCAGCATTTT.

The V call is TRBV5-1, the J call TRBJ1-5, with 9 bases lining up with TRBD1. CDR1 is SGHRS, CDR2 YFSETQ, per germline. The CDR3 loop spans 15 amino acids. V lost 5 bases and J lost 6; bases outside the gene matches: 9. The CDR3 loop is CASSRTGQGGQPQHF. CDR3 in DNA: TGCGCCAGCAGTCGTACGGGACAGGGAGGTCAGCCCCAGCATTTT.

This clone was seen a single time. V gene TRBV19 combines with J gene TRBJ2-5; 9 bases agree with TRBD2. Germline V lookup: CDR1 LNHDA, CDR2 SQIVND (reference sequence). CDR3 length: 13 residues. CDR3 bases: TGTGCGCGGGAGGGGGGGGTTTATGAGACCCAGTACTTC. Its protein product is CAREGGVYETQYF.

V is TRBV5-1 and J is TRBJ2-2; D gene ambiguous. This CDR3 contains 16 residues. Trimming took off 1 base at V and 0 bases at J, with 10 bases between the two ends. Germline CDR1 is SGHRS and CDR2 is YFSETQ. CDR3 in DNA: TGCGCCAGCAGCTTGATAGTTAATTCGAACACCGGGGAGCTGTTTTTT. Translating gives CASSLIVNSNTGELFF.

The table lists this clone with a count of one. The V gene is TRBV9, the J gene TRBJ2-3; tentatively, D is TRBD2 (5 bases). The CDR3 loop spans 15 amino acids. The germline V gene encodes CDR1 SGDLS and CDR2 YYNGEE. V lost 4 bases, J lost 2 bases, and 14 bases lay in between. The CDR3 loop reads CASSLTRALTDTQYF. The CDR3 DNA is TGTGCCAGCAGCTTAACTAGGGCCCTCACAGATACGCAGTATTTT.

V usage is TRBV15 and J usage is TRBJ2-2, with D possibly TRBD2 on 5 matching bases. The CDR3 runs to 15 residues. The V and J ends lost 1 base and 4 bases respectively, with 10 bases between them. Germline CDR1 is LNHNV and CDR2 is YYDKDF (reference sequence). The DNA of the CDR3 is TGTGCCACCAGCAGAGTCGTTAGCGCCACCGGGGAGCTGTTTTTT. This sequence encodes CATSRVVSATGELFF.

The rearrangement links TRBV6-5 to TRBJ2-1; D is unclear. CDR3 length equals 13 residues. V was cut by 3 bases and J by 8 bases, with 11 bases left in between. Germline CDR1 is MNHEY and CDR2 is SVGAGI. Here the CDR3 reads CASSYSLGHEQFF. The CDR3 nucleotides read TGTGCCAGCAGTTATTCCTTGGGCCATGAGCAGTTCTTC.